What follows are 4 T cell receptor beta chains derived from one specimen sequenced in a study of identical twins. MiXCR, applied by TCRdb to the 5' RACE reads, yields one record per CDR3 protein. Of 400,000 to 600,000 distinct CDR3 sequences in the sample, more than 20% are singletons; the top ten hold approximately 0.49%. Another study also made use of these data, one on yellow fever vaccine responses in identical twins.

Sequenced material: CD4+ T cells sorted from blood. The receptor source for this set is a woman aged 18-35 years in good health.

This rearrangement joins TRBV29-1 to TRBJ2-7; 7 bases are shared with TRBD2. The CDR3 has 14 amino acids. With V trimmed by 4 bases and J by 0 bases, 6 bases remained unmatched. Germline V lookup: CDR1 SQVTM, CDR2 ANQGSEA. CDR3 region: CSVAERGSSYEQYF. The CDR3 DNA reads as TGCAGCGTTGCAGAGCGGGGAAGCTCCTACGAGCAGTACTTC.

The rearrangement joins TRBV27 to TRBJ2-1; 9 bases are shared with TRBD2. The CDR3 runs 17 residues. Losses at the gene ends were 5 bases for V and 8 bases for J; bases not matched to a gene: 16. Germline V gene data show CDR1 as MNHEY and CDR2 as SMNVEV (reference sequence). In DNA, the CDR3 is TGTGCCAGCAGTCGAAGTGGGCGGGGGGGCCGATGGGATGAGCAGTTCTTC. It encodes CASSRSGRGGRWDEQFF.

This clonotype was seen ten or more times. The chain carries TRBV20-1 and TRBJ2-1; 11 bases are a match to TRBD2. J gave up 2 bases and V 7 bases, and 7 bases lay outside the gene matches. The CDR3 consists of 15 residues. Germline CDR1 is DFQATT and CDR2 is SNEGSKA (reference sequence). The CDR3 region is CSGKGTSGPYNEQFF. CDR3 bases: TGCAGTGGTAAAGGGACTAGCGGACCCTACAATGAGCAGTTCTTC.

This clonotype was recorded a few times. V usage is TRBV28 and J usage is TRBJ2-1; 9 positions match TRBD2. With V trimmed by 2 bases and J by 6 bases, 5 bases remained unmatched. This CDR3 comprises 15 residues. Germline CDR1 reads MDHEN; CDR2 reads SYDVKM. The CDR3 loop reads CASSLGASGTNEQFF. As DNA, the CDR3 is TGTGCCAGCAGTTTAGGGGCTAGCGGGACCAATGAGCAGTTCTTC.